Listed here are 6 T cell receptor beta chains from one sample, sequenced in a study of blood T cell repertoires in COVID-19. Data came from immunoSEQ multiplex PCR; TCRdb stores just in-frame clones and leaves some out. The repertoire holds approximately 280,000 clones, with around 86% as singletons. The specimen sequenced was peripheral blood. These receptors originate from a woman in her twenties or thirties who had recovered from COVID-19.

The chain recombines TRBV7-9 with TRBJ1-6; perhaps TRBD1 as D (5 bases). The V and J ends lost 3 bases and 8 bases respectively, with 11 bases between them. The CDR3 covers 14 residues. Germline V gives CDR1 SEHNR, CDR2 FQNEAQ (reference sequence). The CDR3 is CASSFTGPDSPLHF. Here the CDR3 DNA reads TGTGCCAGCAGCTTTACAGGCCCCGATTCACCCCTCCACTTT.

The gene calls are TRBV6-1 and TRBJ1-4; D gene ambiguous. Trimming removed 2 bases from V and 8 bases from J, with 18 bases in between. Per germline, CDR1 MNHNS and CDR2 SASEGT. The CDR3 is made up of 16 amino acids. The CDR3 nucleotides are TGTGCCAGCAGTGAAAGTATAGGAGTTCCTGGAGAAAAACTGTTTTTT. This translates into CASSESIGVPGEKLFF.

The genes are TRBV14 and TRBJ1-5; 7 bases fit TRBD1. V gave up 1 base and J gave up 4 bases; unmatched junction bases: 19. The CDR3 runs to 20 residues. Germline CDR1 is SGHDN and CDR2 is FVKESK. Here the CDR3 reads CASSQGVRAGGQPANQPQHF. The CDR3 nucleotides read TGTGCCAGCAGCCAAGGAGTTCGCGCAGGGGGACAGCCAGCAAATCAGCCCCAGCATTTT.

The chain has TRBV12-3 or TRBV12-4 and TRBJ2-1; D is ambiguous. The CDR3 is made up of 13 amino acids. Between the trimmed V and J ends, which lost 6 bases and 10 bases, there was a span of 16 bases. The CDR3 nucleotides are TGTGCCAGCAGACCATCTCTTAGCAACGAGCAGTTCTTC. Translating it yields CASRPSLSNEQFF.

The chain carries TRBV27 and TRBJ2-3; D gene ambiguous. The germline CDR1 and CDR2 sequences are MNHEY and SMNVEV (reference sequence). CDR3 size: 13 residues. V was clipped by 8 bases and J by 2 bases, with 11 bases between them. The CDR3 DNA reads TGTGCCAGCCGAGCCTCTTACACAGATACGCAGTATTTT. Its protein product is CASRASYTDTQYF.

The chain carries TRBV6-6 and TRBJ2-3, with a possible D match to TRBD1 (5 bases). V dropped 9 bases and J dropped 1 base, with 11 bases sitting between them. Germline lookup yields CDR1 MNHNY and CDR2 SVGAGI (reference sequence). CDR3 length: 13 amino acids. The CDR3 DNA reads as TGTGCCAGTGGACAAACCGGCACAGATACGCAGTATTTT. This sequence encodes CASGQTGTDTQYF.